This TCR beta chain was obtained from a study of CD8+ T cells in alopecia areata (dated by TCRdb to 2017 to 2018). At the level of the whole study: The treated patients took part in an open-label pilot trial in which moderate-to-severe alopecia areata was treated with oral tofacitinib at 5 to 10 mg twice daily. In treated patients, disease severity was measured using the SALT score, which gives the percentage of scalp surface area affected. TCRbeta CDR3 regions were amplified by immunoSEQ multiplex PCR using 35 Vbeta forward and 13 Jbeta reverse primers. Scalp tissue and sorted CD4+ and CD8+ peripheral blood T cells from patchy and totalis/universalis alopecia areata patients and from healthy controls were covered by human TCRbeta sequencing. Clonality in the scalp was compared among normal scalp (n=4), patchy alopecia areata scalp (n=8), and alopecia totalis/universalis scalp (n=8). Biopsies were taken from tofacitinib-treated patients at baseline and again at 4 and 24 weeks into treatment, and several of those patients also had a later scalp biopsy. Patients received tofacitinib for 6 to 18 months and were then followed off drug for 6 months to check for delayed response and recurrence. RNA came from the PAXgene miRNA kit for fixed scalp, the miRNeasy kit for PBMCs, and the RNeasy kit for mouse skin. To study T cell clonal expansion in alopecia areata, the researchers applied high-throughput TCRbeta sequencing to both the C3H/HeJ mouse model and human patients.

The junction shows trimming of 6 bases on V and 9 bases on J, plus 12 bases between the germline ends. Inclusive of the bounding cysteine and phenylalanine, the CDR3 is 12 residues long. Only the CDR3 DNA stays, 36 bases, in frame from base 1. CDR1 and CDR2 were assigned from the germline V gene (reference sequence) as LNHDA and SQIVND. Concerning this clone: What this receptor recognizes is not known. Nothing much larger sits one base from this clone, and base qualities are not available.

Taken with the paper, the label for time point translates to: roughly 27 days on oral tofacitinib. What the treatment or condition label conveys for this sample: oral pan-JAK inhibitor, 5-10 mg twice daily. From alopecia areata patients, peripheral blood was collected along with lesional scalp punch biopsies. PBMCs were isolated by density centrifugation and stained for CD3, CD4 and CD8, after which CD4+ and CD8+ T cells were sorted on a FACSAria. Receptor amplification or capture employed the immunoSEQ multiplex PCR assay. RNA was extracted from all samples and reverse transcribed into cDNA as template for TCR sequencing. SuperScript III was used to make first-strand cDNA, primed with a 2:1 mix of oligo-dT and random hexamers. A synthetic immune receptor repertoire was used to measure amplification bias, and any remaining bias was corrected computationally. The paper's data handling went like this. Raw reads were preprocessed to remove errors, and CDR3 was defined according to IMGT conventions as the region from the conserved cysteine to phenylalanine. To get clonality, Shannon entropy was normalized by log2 of the number of productive unique TCRs and the result was subtracted from 1. Whether scalp clones were CD4 or CD8 was inferred by matching scalp TCRbeta sequences against CD4 and CD8 repertoires sorted from blood. What TCRdb holds here is the immuneACCESS table cut down to in-frame rearrangements. Part of the clones is not present; checked against another copy, under half of the missing clones reflect an unresolved V gene, and the others are unexplained. That table is the source of V, J and clone size, and D and trimming were worked out from the DNA. The sample contains some 240,000 clones, less than 75% of them found a single time. The ten largest clonotypes hold 1.6% of the sample.

Findings and caveats that apply to the study as a whole: Unlike mouse skin, which is dominated by gammadelta T cells, normal human skin has resident alphabeta T cells that are also sequenced, and this complicates analysis of the scalp TCR repertoire. Many expanded lesional clones persisted in scalp and blood during tofacitinib treatment, which may partly explain relapse after stopping treatment. Compared with normal scalp, lesional scalp had higher clonality and more expanded CD8+ clones, particularly in alopecia totalis/universalis, a pattern that suggests antigenic drive. Compared with mice, TCR sequences shared between patients were less clear, possibly partly because of HLA diversity across the patient population. The treated cohort was small, with a single nonresponder, so links between baseline CD8+ expansion and response need larger studies. Tofacitinib significantly lowered scalp clonality and the number of expanded CD8+ clones among the top 100 scalp clones.

The origin of this receptor is a human donor with alopecia areata. The chain is made from TRBV19 and TRBJ2-1; the D gene remains uncertain. Sample: CD4+ T cells sorted from blood, taken at week 4, from a patient treated with tofacitinib. For the CDR3, the sequence is CASRMLVGEQFF. The DNA reads as follows: TGTGCCAGTAGGATGCTAGTAGGTGAGCAGTTCTTC.